This is a list of T cell receptor beta chains from one sample in a study of blood T cells in healthy people across ages. TCRdb itself ran the 5' RACE reads through MiXCR, one entry per CDR3 protein. The data hold about 970,000 distinct CDR3 sequences, with 51% observed a single time. The material sequenced was blood. The receptors were sampled from a woman aged 60 to 75 in good health. Each CDR3 is given with its conserved first and last residue. A D gene is named only where the DNA matches it firmly. Some rows mark clone size as missing; the rest say once, few, many or name a class of expanded clone.

v_call: TRBV28; clone_size: .; j_call: TRBJ1-4; d_call: .; cdr3_nt: TGTGCCAGCAGTTTCCCCCCCCCGGGAAATAAAAAACTGTTTTTT; cdr3_aa: CASSFPPPGNKKLFF
v_call: TRBV20-1; clone_size: .; j_call: TRBJ2-7; d_call: .; cdr3_nt: TGCAGTGCGGAAGGGGGGACAACCAGTACCTACGAGCAGTACTTC; cdr3_aa: CSAEGGTTSTYEQYF
v_call: TRBV6-6; clone_size: .; j_call: TRBJ2-3; d_call: TRBD2; cdr3_nt: TGTGCCAGCAGTTACGGAACTAGCGAACAAGATACGCAGTATTTT; cdr3_aa: CASSYGTSEQDTQYF
v_call: TRBV4-3; clone_size: .; j_call: TRBJ2-7; d_call: TRBD1; cdr3_nt: TGCGCCAGCAGCCAAGGTCAGACAGGGGGCTATGGCGAGCAGTACTTC; cdr3_aa: CASSQGQTGGYGEQYF
v_call: TRBV12-3/TRBV12-4; clone_size: few; j_call: TRBJ2-7; d_call: TRBD2; cdr3_nt: TGTGCCAGCAGCCCCGGGCGGTCTGGCGGGAGTCTCTACGAGCAGTACTTC; cdr3_aa: CASSPGRSGGSLYEQYF
v_call: TRBV4-3; clone_size: .; j_call: TRBJ2-3; d_call: .; cdr3_nt: TGCGCCAGCAGCCAAAGGGCGGAGGAGGGAGATACGCAGTATTTT; cdr3_aa: CASSQRAEEGDTQYF
v_call: TRBV7-6; clone_size: many; j_call: TRBJ2-5; d_call: .; cdr3_nt: TGTGCCAGCAGCTTAATGGGGGACGCGCCCGGGGAGACCCAGTACTTC; cdr3_aa: CASSLMGDAPGETQYF
v_call: TRBV7-2; clone_size: few; j_call: TRBJ2-7; d_call: .; cdr3_nt: TGTGCCAGCAGCTTACAGGGTCCCAGCTCCTACGAGCAGTACTTC; cdr3_aa: CASSLQGPSSYEQYF
v_call: TRBV4-3; clone_size: .; j_call: TRBJ1-1; d_call: .; cdr3_nt: TGCGCCAGCAGCCAAGTGGGACGTGAGGGAACTTTCTTT; cdr3_aa: CASSQVGREGTFF
v_call: TRBV29-1; clone_size: few; j_call: TRBJ2-1; d_call: .; cdr3_nt: TGCAGCGTTGGTAGGGGCGGGGAGTCCCATGAGCAGTTCTTC; cdr3_aa: CSVGRGGESHEQFF
v_call: TRBV6-2/TRBV6-3; clone_size: .; j_call: TRBJ2-7; d_call: .; cdr3_nt: TGTGCCGGCAGTTACGGGCCCGGCGTCCTGAATGAGCAGTACTTC; cdr3_aa: CAGSYGPGVLNEQYF
v_call: TRBV27; clone_size: few; j_call: TRBJ2-3; d_call: .; cdr3_nt: TGTGCCAGCAGTTTACTAAATACGCAGTATTTT; cdr3_aa: CASSLLNTQYF
v_call: TRBV29-1; clone_size: many; j_call: TRBJ2-7; d_call: .; cdr3_nt: TGCAGCGTTGAAGCATCAGGCGAGCAGTACTTC; cdr3_aa: CSVEASGEQYF
v_call: TRBV7-9; clone_size: few; j_call: TRBJ2-4; d_call: .; cdr3_nt: TGTGCCAGCAGCTTTCAGGAGGGGGAGCAGTACTTC; cdr3_aa: CASSFQEGEQYF
v_call: TRBV3-1; clone_size: .; j_call: TRBJ2-3; d_call: .; cdr3_nt: TGTGCCAGCGGGGGGAGTCGGGGGCAGTATTTT; cdr3_aa: CASGGSRGQYF
v_call: TRBV20-1; clone_size: .; j_call: TRBJ2-1; d_call: .; cdr3_nt: TGCAGTGCTAGAAATAGCGAAAGCCCCTACAATGAGCAGTTCTTC; cdr3_aa: CSARNSESPYNEQFF
v_call: TRBV12-3/TRBV12-4; clone_size: few; j_call: TRBJ2-7; d_call: TRBD2; cdr3_nt: TGTGCCAGCACCGTAGCGGGAGGGTACGAGCAGTACTTC; cdr3_aa: CASTVAGGYEQYF
v_call: TRBV18; clone_size: few; j_call: TRBJ2-7; d_call: .; cdr3_nt: TGTGCCAGCTCACCACGTTCGTCCGGGACACAGTACGAGCAGTACTTC; cdr3_aa: CASSPRSSGTQYEQYF
v_call: TRBV11-2; clone_size: .; j_call: TRBJ2-3; d_call: .; cdr3_nt: TGTGCCAGCAGCTTAGGTTTTATAAGCGGGCGCACAGATACGCAGTATTTT; cdr3_aa: CASSLGFISGRTDTQYF
v_call: TRBV2; clone_size: once; j_call: TRBJ1-5; d_call: TRBD1; cdr3_nt: TGTGCCAGCAGTGAATCGTTCCCAGGGGGCGGAAACAATCAGCCCCAGCATTTT; cdr3_aa: CASSESFPGGGNNQPQHF
v_call: TRBV18; clone_size: .; j_call: TRBJ2-5; d_call: .; cdr3_nt: TGTGCCAGCTCAGCGTCGCGGGGCGGTATTCAAGAGACCCAGTACTTC; cdr3_aa: CASSASRGGIQETQYF
v_call: TRBV5-1; clone_size: .; j_call: TRBJ2-1; d_call: TRBD2; cdr3_nt: TGCGCCAGCGGCCGTGGGACTAGCAGCTCCTACAATGAGCAGTTCTTC; cdr3_aa: CASGRGTSSSYNEQFF
v_call: TRBV20-1; clone_size: few; j_call: TRBJ1-2; d_call: .; cdr3_nt: TGCAGTGCTAGGAGGGGTCCGAACTATGGCTACACCTTC; cdr3_aa: CSARRGPNYGYTF
v_call: TRBV7-3; clone_size: .; j_call: TRBJ2-1; d_call: .; cdr3_nt: TGTGCCAGCAGCCCTGACGCCGGGGGGCCTACAATGGAGCAGTTCTTC; cdr3_aa: CASSPDAGGPTMEQFF
v_call: TRBV2; clone_size: .; j_call: TRBJ1-4; d_call: .; cdr3_nt: TGTGCCAGCAGTGAAGATTACGGGGAACTGTTTTTT; cdr3_aa: CASSEDYGELFF
v_call: TRBV7-2; clone_size: .; j_call: TRBJ2-1; d_call: TRBD1; cdr3_nt: TGTGCCAGCAGCTTAACCAGGGGGCGGAATGAGCAGTTCTTC; cdr3_aa: CASSLTRGRNEQFF
v_call: TRBV20-1; clone_size: .; j_call: TRBJ2-7; d_call: .; cdr3_nt: TGCAGTGTTGCCGAGCTATTCGAGCAGTACTTC; cdr3_aa: CSVAELFEQYF
v_call: TRBV4-3; clone_size: few; j_call: TRBJ1-1; d_call: .; cdr3_nt: TGCGCCAGCAGCCAATTCACGAACACTGAAGCTTTCTTT; cdr3_aa: CASSQFTNTEAFF
v_call: TRBV3-1; clone_size: .; j_call: TRBJ2-7; d_call: TRBD2; cdr3_nt: TGTGCCAGCAGCCACGCGGGAGCTACTGGCGAGCAGTACTTC; cdr3_aa: CASSHAGATGEQYF
v_call: TRBV7-2; clone_size: .; j_call: TRBJ1-1; d_call: .; cdr3_nt: TGTGCCAGCAGCACTCCAGGGGTGTGGAACACTGAAGCTTTCTTT; cdr3_aa: CASSTPGVWNTEAFF
v_call: TRBV3-1; clone_size: .; j_call: TRBJ2-7; d_call: .; cdr3_nt: TGTGCCAGCAGCCAACTTGCCCCCAACTCCTACGAGCAGTACTTC; cdr3_aa: CASSQLAPNSYEQYF
v_call: TRBV11-3; clone_size: .; j_call: TRBJ2-5; d_call: .; cdr3_nt: TGTGCCAGCAGCCGGGGGCGGAGGGAGACCCAGTACTTC; cdr3_aa: CASSRGRRETQYF
v_call: TRBV21-1; clone_size: .; j_call: TRBJ2-7; d_call: .; cdr3_nt: TGTGCCAGCAGCCCCCGACAATTGTCAGGGGACTACGAGCAGTACTTC; cdr3_aa: CASSPRQLSGDYEQYF
v_call: TRBV11-2; clone_size: .; j_call: TRBJ2-7; d_call: .; cdr3_nt: TGTGCCAGCAGCCCAACCGGGAGCCTCTACGAGCAGTACTTC; cdr3_aa: CASSPTGSLYEQYF
v_call: TRBV7-9; clone_size: .; j_call: TRBJ2-5; d_call: TRBD1; cdr3_nt: TGTGCCAGCACCGTGACAGGGAGTGGAGAGACCCAGTACTTC; cdr3_aa: CASTVTGSGETQYF
v_call: TRBV28; clone_size: few; j_call: TRBJ2-3; d_call: .; cdr3_nt: TGTGCCAGCAGTTTATCTCTGGTGGGAGGAACAGATACGCAGTATTTT; cdr3_aa: CASSLSLVGGTDTQYF
v_call: TRBV20-1; clone_size: few; j_call: TRBJ2-7; d_call: .; cdr3_nt: TGCAGTGCGTACGATAACTCCTACGAGCAGTACTTC; cdr3_aa: CSAYDNSYEQYF
v_call: TRBV4-3; clone_size: few; j_call: TRBJ2-3; d_call: .; cdr3_nt: TGCGCCAGCAGTGACCTGCAGGGGGATACGCAGTATTTT; cdr3_aa: CASSDLQGDTQYF
v_call: TRBV9; clone_size: few; j_call: TRBJ2-7; d_call: .; cdr3_nt: TGTGCCAGCAGCCCCGCCCGTGGGGTCTACGAGCAGTACTTC; cdr3_aa: CASSPARGVYEQYF
v_call: TRBV9; clone_size: .; j_call: TRBJ2-7; d_call: TRBD2; cdr3_nt: TGTGCCAGCAGGTACCAAGCGGGAGGGGGCGAGCAGTACTTC; cdr3_aa: CASRYQAGGGEQYF
v_call: TRBV5-1; clone_size: .; j_call: TRBJ2-7; d_call: TRBD2; cdr3_nt: TGCGCCAGCAGCTTTAGGGCGGGAGTCACCGAGTACGAGCAGTACTTC; cdr3_aa: CASSFRAGVTEYEQYF
v_call: TRBV12-3/TRBV12-4; clone_size: many; j_call: TRBJ2-7; d_call: .; cdr3_nt: TGTGCCAGCGCGGAGACTAGCTACGAGCAGTACTTC; cdr3_aa: CASAETSYEQYF
v_call: TRBV6-9; clone_size: .; j_call: TRBJ2-7; d_call: .; cdr3_nt: TGTGCCAGGCGGGGAAACGAGCAGTACTTC; cdr3_aa: CARRGNEQYF
v_call: TRBV4-2; clone_size: .; j_call: TRBJ1-2; d_call: .; cdr3_nt: TGTGCCAGCAGCCAAGATCATTCAACAGGAGACTATGGCTACACCTTC; cdr3_aa: CASSQDHSTGDYGYTF
v_call: TRBV20-1; clone_size: .; j_call: TRBJ2-3; d_call: .; cdr3_nt: TGCAGTGCGAGGGTTATTACAGATACGCAGTATTTT; cdr3_aa: CSARVITDTQYF
v_call: TRBV20-1; clone_size: .; j_call: TRBJ2-7; d_call: TRBD2; cdr3_nt: TGCAGTGCTCCTAGAGCGGGAGGAGGGTACGAGCAGTACTTC; cdr3_aa: CSAPRAGGGYEQYF
v_call: TRBV12-3/TRBV12-4; clone_size: .; j_call: TRBJ2-1; d_call: .; cdr3_nt: TGTGCCAGCAGATCTAGCGCCACCCCCTACAATGAGCAGTTCTTC; cdr3_aa: CASRSSATPYNEQFF
v_call: TRBV2; clone_size: .; j_call: TRBJ2-7; d_call: TRBD1; cdr3_nt: TGTGCCAGCAGGGGACAGGGGGCTAGCTACGAGCAGTACTTC; cdr3_aa: CASRGQGASYEQYF
v_call: TRBV5-4; clone_size: .; j_call: TRBJ2-7; d_call: .; cdr3_nt: TGTGCCAGCAGCTTTCCCGGGAGAGTCCACGAGCAGTACTTC; cdr3_aa: CASSFPGRVHEQYF
v_call: TRBV10-2; clone_size: .; j_call: TRBJ1-6; d_call: TRBD1; cdr3_nt: TGCGCCAGCAGCGGGGACAGGGACTCACCCCCCCACTTT; cdr3_aa: CASSGDRDSPPHF
v_call: TRBV6-2/TRBV6-3; clone_size: .; j_call: TRBJ2-2; d_call: TRBD2; cdr3_nt: TGTGCCAGCAGTTCTTATAAGACAGGGATCCAGCGGGAGGGACTACCTTTGGAGCTGTTTTTT; cdr3_aa: CASSSYKTGIQREGLPLELFF
v_call: TRBV20-1; clone_size: .; j_call: TRBJ2-1; d_call: .; cdr3_nt: TGCAGTCGGGGGTCACAGAGCTCCTACAATGAGCAGTTCTTC; cdr3_aa: CSRGSQSSYNEQFF
v_call: TRBV29-1; clone_size: .; j_call: TRBJ2-7; d_call: .; cdr3_nt: TGCAGCGTTGAGACAGGATCCTACGAGCTGTACTTC; cdr3_aa: CSVETGSYELYF
v_call: TRBV20-1; clone_size: few; j_call: TRBJ2-3; d_call: .; cdr3_nt: TGCAGTGCCGAACTAGGAGATACGCAGTATTTT; cdr3_aa: CSAELGDTQYF
v_call: TRBV20-1; clone_size: .; j_call: TRBJ2-1; d_call: TRBD2; cdr3_nt: TGCAGTGCCTCATCCGGGAGCTATTTAGCGACCGGGACTAGCGGGACTCCCCCGGGGGATGAGCAGTTCTTC; cdr3_aa: CSASSGSYLATGTSGTPPGDEQFF
v_call: TRBV10-1; clone_size: .; j_call: TRBJ2-5; d_call: .; cdr3_nt: TGCACCAGCACGGATGGACCCCGCCTACACGATGAGCAGTACTTC; cdr3_aa: CTSTDGPRLHDEQYF
v_call: TRBV5-1; clone_size: .; j_call: TRBJ1-2; d_call: TRBD1; cdr3_nt: TGCGCCAGCAGCCGGACAGGGGAAAGCAGCTATGGCTACACCTTC; cdr3_aa: CASSRTGESSYGYTF
v_call: TRBV20-1; clone_size: few; j_call: TRBJ1-4; d_call: .; cdr3_nt: TGCAGTGCTAGATACGCAACCGGAAAACTGTTTTTT; cdr3_aa: CSARYATGKLFF